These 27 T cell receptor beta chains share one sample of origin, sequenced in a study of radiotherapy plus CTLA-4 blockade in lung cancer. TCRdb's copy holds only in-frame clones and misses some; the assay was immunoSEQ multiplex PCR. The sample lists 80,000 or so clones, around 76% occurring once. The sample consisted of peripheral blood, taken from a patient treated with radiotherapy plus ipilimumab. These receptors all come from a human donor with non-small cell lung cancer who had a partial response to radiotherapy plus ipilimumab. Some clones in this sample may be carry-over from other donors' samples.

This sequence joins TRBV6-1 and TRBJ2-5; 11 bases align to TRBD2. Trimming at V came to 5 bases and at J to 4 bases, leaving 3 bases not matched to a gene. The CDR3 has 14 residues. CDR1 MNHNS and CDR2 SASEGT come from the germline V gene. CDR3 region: CASSPGLAGETQYF. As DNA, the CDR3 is TGTGCCAGCAGTCCTGGACTAGCGGGAGAGACCCAGTACTTC.

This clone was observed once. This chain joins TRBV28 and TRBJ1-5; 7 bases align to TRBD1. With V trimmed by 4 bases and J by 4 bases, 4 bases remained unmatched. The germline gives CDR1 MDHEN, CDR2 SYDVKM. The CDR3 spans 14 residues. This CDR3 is CASSSTGINQPQHF. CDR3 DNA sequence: TGTGCCAGCAGTTCGACAGGGATTAATCAGCCCCAGCATTTT.

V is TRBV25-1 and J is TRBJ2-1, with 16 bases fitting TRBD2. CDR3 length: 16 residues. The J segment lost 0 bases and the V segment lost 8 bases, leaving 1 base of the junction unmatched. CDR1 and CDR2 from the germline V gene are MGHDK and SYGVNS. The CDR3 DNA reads TGTGCCAGCGGGACTAGCGGGAGGGGCTCCTACAATGAGCAGTTCTTC. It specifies CASGTSGRGSYNEQFF. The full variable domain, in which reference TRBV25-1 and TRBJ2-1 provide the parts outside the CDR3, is EADIYQTPRYLVIGTGKKITLECSQTMGHDKMYWYQQDPGMELHLIHYSYGVNSTEKGDLSSESTVSRIRTEHFPLTLESARPSHTSQYLCASGTSGRGSYNEQFFGPGTRLTVL.

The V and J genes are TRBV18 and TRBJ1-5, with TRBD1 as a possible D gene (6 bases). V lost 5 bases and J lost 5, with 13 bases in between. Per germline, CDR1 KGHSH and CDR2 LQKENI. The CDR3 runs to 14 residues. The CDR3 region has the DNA TGTGCCAGCTCATTTTACAGGGTCGATCAGCCCCAGCATTTT. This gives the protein CASSFYRVDQPQHF. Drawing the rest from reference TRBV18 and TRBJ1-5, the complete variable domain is NAGVMQNPRHLVRRRGQEARLRCSPMKGHSHVYWYRQLPEEGLKFMVYLQKENIIDESGMPKERFSAEFPKEGPSILRIQQVVRGDSAAYFCASSFYRVDQPQHFGDGTRLSIL.

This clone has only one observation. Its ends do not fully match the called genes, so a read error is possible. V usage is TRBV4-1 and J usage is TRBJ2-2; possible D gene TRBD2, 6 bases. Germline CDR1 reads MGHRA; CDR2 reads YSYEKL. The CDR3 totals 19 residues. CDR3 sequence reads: CASSPHSDSPGLEHRGAVF. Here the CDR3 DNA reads TGCGCCAGCAGCCCGCACAGCGATTCTCCGGGACTTGAACACCGGGGAGCTGTTTTT.

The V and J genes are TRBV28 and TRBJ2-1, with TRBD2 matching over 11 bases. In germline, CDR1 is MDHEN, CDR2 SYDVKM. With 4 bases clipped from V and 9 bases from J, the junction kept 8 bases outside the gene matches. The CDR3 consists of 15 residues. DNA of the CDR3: TGTGCCAGCAGTTCTCTAGCGGGGGGAGCGAGTGAGCAGTTCTTC. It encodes CASSSLAGGASEQFF.

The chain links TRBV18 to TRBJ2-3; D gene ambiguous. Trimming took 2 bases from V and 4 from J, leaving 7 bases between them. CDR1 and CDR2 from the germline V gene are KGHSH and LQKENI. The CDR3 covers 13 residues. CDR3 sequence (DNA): TGTGCCAGCTCACCAGAGGCCTCAGATACGCAGTATTTT. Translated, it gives CASSPEASDTQYF.

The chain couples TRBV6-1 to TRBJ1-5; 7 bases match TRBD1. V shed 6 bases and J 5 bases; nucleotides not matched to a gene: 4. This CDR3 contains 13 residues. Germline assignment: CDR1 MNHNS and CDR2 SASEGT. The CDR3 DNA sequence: TGTGCCAGCAGGCCGGGACAGCATCAGCCCCAGCATTTT. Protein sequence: CASRPGQHQPQHF.

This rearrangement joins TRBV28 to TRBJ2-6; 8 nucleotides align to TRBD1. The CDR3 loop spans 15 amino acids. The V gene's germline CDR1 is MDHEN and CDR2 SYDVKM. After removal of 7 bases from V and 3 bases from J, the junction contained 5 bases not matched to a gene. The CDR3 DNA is TGTGCCAGCAAGTCAGGGGGCGTTGGGGCCAACGTCCTGACTTTC. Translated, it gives CASKSGGVGANVLTF. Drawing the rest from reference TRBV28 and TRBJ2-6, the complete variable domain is DVKVTQSSRYLVKRTGEKVFLECVQDMDHENMFWYRQDPGLGLRLIYFSYDVKMKEKGDIPEGYSVSREKKERFSLILESASTNQTSMYLCASKSGGVGANVLTFGAGSRLTVL.

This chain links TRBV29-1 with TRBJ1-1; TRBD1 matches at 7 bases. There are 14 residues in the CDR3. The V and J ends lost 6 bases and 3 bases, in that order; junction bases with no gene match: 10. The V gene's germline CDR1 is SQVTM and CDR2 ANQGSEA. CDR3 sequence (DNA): TGCAGCGTGGACTACAGGGGAGTCGACACTGAAGCTTTCTTT. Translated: CSVDYRGVDTEAFF.

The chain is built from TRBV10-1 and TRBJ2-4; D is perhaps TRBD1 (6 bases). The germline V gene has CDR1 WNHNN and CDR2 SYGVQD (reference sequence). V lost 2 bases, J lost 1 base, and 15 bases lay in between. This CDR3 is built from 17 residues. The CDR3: CASSETSGADAKNIQYF. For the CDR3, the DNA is TGCGCCAGCAGTGAGACCTCAGGGGCCGACGCCAAAAACATTCAGTACTTC.

This CDR3 is CASSTLVGGQETQYF. In DNA form, the CDR3 reads TGTGCCAGCAGTACGTTAGTGGGGGGCCAAGAGACCCAGTACTTC. The V gene is TRBV6-6, the J gene TRBJ2-5; D perhaps matches TRBD2 (6 bases). The germline V gene has CDR1 MNHNY and CDR2 SVGAGI (reference sequence). This CDR3 comprises 15 residues. V lost 5 bases and J lost 1, with 14 bases in between.

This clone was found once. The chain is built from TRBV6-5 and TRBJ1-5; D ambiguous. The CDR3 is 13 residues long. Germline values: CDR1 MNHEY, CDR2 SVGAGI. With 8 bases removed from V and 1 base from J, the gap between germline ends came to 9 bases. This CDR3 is CASRVRSNQPQHF. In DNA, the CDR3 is TGTGCCAGCCGAGTCCGGAGCAATCAGCCCCAGCATTTT.

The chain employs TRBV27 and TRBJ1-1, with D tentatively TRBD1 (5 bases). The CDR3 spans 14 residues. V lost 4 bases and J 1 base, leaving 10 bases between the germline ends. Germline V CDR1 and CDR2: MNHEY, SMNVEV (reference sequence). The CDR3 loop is CASSSGWGNTEAFF. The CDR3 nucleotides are TGTGCCAGCAGTTCAGGGTGGGGGAACACTGAAGCTTTCTTT.

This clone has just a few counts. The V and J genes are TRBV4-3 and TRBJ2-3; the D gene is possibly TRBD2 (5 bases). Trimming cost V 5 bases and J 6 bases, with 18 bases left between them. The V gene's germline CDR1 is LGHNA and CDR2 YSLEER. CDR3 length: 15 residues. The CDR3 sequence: CASSYPQGGSDTQYF. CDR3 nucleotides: TGCGCCAGCAGCTATCCCCAAGGAGGCTCTGATACGCAGTATTTT.

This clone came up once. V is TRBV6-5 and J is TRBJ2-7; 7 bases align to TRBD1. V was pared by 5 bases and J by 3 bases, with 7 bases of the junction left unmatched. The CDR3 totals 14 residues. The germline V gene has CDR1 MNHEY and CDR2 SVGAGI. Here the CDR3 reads CASSPSRDSYEQYF. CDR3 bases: TGTGCCAGCAGTCCGTCCCGGGACAGCTACGAGCAGTACTTC.

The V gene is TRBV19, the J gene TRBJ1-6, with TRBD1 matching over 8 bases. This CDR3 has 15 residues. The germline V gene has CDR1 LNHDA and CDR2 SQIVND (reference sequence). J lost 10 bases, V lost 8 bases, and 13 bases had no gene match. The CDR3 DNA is TGTGCCAGTGTACAGACAGGGGTAGGTGGATCACCCCTCCACTTT. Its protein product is CASVQTGVGGSPLHF. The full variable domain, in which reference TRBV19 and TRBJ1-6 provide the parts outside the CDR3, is DGGITQSPKYLFRKEGQNVTLSCEQNLNHDAMYWYRQDPGQGLRLIYYSQIVNDFQKGDIAEGYSVSREKKESFPLTVTSAQKNPTAFYLCASVQTGVGGSPLHFGNGTRLTVT.

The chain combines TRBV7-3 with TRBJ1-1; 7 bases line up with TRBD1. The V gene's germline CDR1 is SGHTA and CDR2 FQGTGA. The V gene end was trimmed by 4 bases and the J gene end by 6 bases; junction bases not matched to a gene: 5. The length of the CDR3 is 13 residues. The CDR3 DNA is TGTGCCAGCAGCTCCAGGGGGAGACCTGAAGCTTTCTTT. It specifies CASSSRGRPEAFF.

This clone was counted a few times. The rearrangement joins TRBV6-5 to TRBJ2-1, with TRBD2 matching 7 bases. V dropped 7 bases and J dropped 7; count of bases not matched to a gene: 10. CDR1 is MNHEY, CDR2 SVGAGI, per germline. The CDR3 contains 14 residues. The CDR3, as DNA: TGTGCCAGCAACGGGGCGGGAGAATGGAATGAGCAGTTCTTC. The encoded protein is CASNGAGEWNEQFF.

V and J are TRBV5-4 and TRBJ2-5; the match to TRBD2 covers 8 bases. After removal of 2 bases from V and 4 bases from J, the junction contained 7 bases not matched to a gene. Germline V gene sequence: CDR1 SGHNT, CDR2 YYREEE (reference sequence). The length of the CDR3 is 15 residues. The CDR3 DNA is TGTGCCAGCAGCTTCGCGGGGGGCAGGGGAGAGACCCAGTACTTC. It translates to CASSFAGGRGETQYF. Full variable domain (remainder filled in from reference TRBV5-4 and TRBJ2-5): ETGVTQSPTHLIKTRGQQVTLRCSSQSGHNTVSWYQQALGQGPQFIFQYYREEENGRGNFPPRFSGLQFPNYSSELNVNALELDDSALYLCASSFAGGRGETQYFGPGTRLLVL.

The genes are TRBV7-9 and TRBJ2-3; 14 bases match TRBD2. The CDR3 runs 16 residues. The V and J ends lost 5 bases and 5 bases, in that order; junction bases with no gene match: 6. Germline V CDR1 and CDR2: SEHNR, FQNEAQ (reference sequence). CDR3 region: CASSRGLAGVIDTQYF. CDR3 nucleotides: TGTGCCAGCAGCAGGGGACTAGCGGGGGTTATAGATACGCAGTATTTT.

CDR3: CASSQDWQGNQPQHF. The CDR3 DNA sequence: TGTGCCAGCAGCCAAGATTGGCAGGGGAATCAGCCCCAGCATTTT. This chain joins TRBV4-2 and TRBJ1-5; tentatively, D is TRBD1 (6 bases). The ends were cut back, 0 bases at V and 4 bases at J, with 10 bases in the middle. The CDR3 is 15 residues long. Germline V gives CDR1 LGHNA, CDR2 YNFKEQ.

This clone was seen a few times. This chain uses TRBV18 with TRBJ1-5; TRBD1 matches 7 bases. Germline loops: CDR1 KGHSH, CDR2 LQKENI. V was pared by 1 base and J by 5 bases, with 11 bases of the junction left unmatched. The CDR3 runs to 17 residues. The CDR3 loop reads CASSPRRTDRADQPQHF. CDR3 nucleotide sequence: TGTGCCAGCTCACCACGAAGAACCGACAGGGCGGATCAGCCCCAGCATTTT.

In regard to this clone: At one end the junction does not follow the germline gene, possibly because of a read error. This chain's CDR3 is CACSLTAAGNNSPLHF. Here the CDR3 DNA reads TGTGCCTGCAGCTTAACCGCGGCAGGGAATAATTCACCCCTCCACTTT. This chain joins TRBV7-3 and TRBJ1-6; possible D gene TRBD1, 5 bases. The CDR3 consists of 16 residues. The germline V gene encodes CDR1 SGHTA and CDR2 FQGTGA.

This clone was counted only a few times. The CDR3 loop reads CASSEPRPAYEQYF. CDR3 DNA: TGTGCCAGCAGTGAACCCAGGCCAGCCTACGAGCAGTACTTC. The chain recombines TRBV6-1 with TRBJ2-7, with D hard to call. CDR1 MNHNS and CDR2 SASEGT come from the germline V gene. V was clipped by 2 bases and J by 2 bases, with 10 bases between them. CDR3 length: 14 residues.

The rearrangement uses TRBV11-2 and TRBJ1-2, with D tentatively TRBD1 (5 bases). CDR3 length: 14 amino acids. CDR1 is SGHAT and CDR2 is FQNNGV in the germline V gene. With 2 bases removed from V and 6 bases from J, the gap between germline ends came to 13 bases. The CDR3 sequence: CASSLFSGGDGYTF. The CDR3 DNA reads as TGTGCCAGCAGCTTATTCTCGGGGGGGGATGGCTACACCTTC.

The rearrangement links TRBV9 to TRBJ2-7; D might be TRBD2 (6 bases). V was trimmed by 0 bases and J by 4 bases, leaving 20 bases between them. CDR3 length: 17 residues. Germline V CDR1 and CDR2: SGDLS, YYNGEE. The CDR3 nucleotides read TGTGCCAGCAGCGTAGTAGGCCCAATGGGGGGAGGTTACGAGCAGTACTTC. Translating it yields CASSVVGPMGGGYEQYF.